These T cell receptor beta chains were read from a single sample in a study of blood T cell repertoires in COVID-19. Assay used: immunoSEQ multiplex PCR; TCRdb lists only in-frame clones, some missing. Altogether approximately 99,000 clones are present, about 83% being singletons, with the ten largest covering just over 4%. Specimen: peripheral blood. The receptors were gathered from a woman between 70 and 85 years old with acute or convalescent COVID-19. CDR3s include the opening cysteine and the closing phenylalanine or tryptophan. D genes are given only for firm matches. Size is stated for part of the rows, as once, few or many counts, or as a class when the clone is expanded.

DNA: TGTGCCAGCAGTTCAGGGGGGATCTCTGGGGCCAACGTCCTGACTTTC
CDR3: CASSSGGISGANVLTF
J: TRBJ2-6
V: TRBV7-9
size: -
D: -

DNA: TGTGCCAGCAGCCTCAGGGACAGGGGTTTCTTTAATGAGCAGTTCTTC
CDR3: CASSLRDRGFFNEQFF
J: TRBJ2-1
V: TRBV7-3
size: -
D: TRBD1

DNA: TGTGCCAGCGGAACAGGGAGTGGCTACACCTTC
CDR3: CASGTGSGYTF
J: TRBJ1-2
V: TRBV28
size: -
D: -

DNA: TGTGCGTGCGGCTCAGGGGGATATGGCTACACCTTC
CDR3: CACGSGGYGYTF
J: TRBJ1-2
V: TRBV28
size: -
D: TRBD1

DNA: TGTGCCAGCAGGAAGGGGGATACGAACACTGAAGCTTTCTTT
CDR3: CASRKGDTNTEAFF
J: TRBJ1-1
V: TRBV13
size: -
D: -

DNA: TGTGCCAGCAGTGAATTATATCAGCCCCAGCATTTT
CDR3: CASSELYQPQHF
J: TRBJ1-5
V: TRBV2
size: -
D: -

DNA: TGCGCCAGCAGCTTGCCGGGACTGGATTACAATGAGCAGTTCTTC
CDR3: CASSLPGLDYNEQFF
J: TRBJ2-1
V: TRBV5-1
size: -
D: -

DNA: TGTGCCAGCATGAGCAAAAACAGATACACCGGGGAGCTGTTTTTT
CDR3: CASMSKNRYTGELFF
J: TRBJ2-2
V: TRBV2
size: -
D: -

DNA: TGTGCCAGCAGTTTTCGGCGGGAGGGAGACGAGCAGTACTTC
CDR3: CASSFRREGDEQYF
J: TRBJ2-7
V: TRBV28
size: -
D: TRBD2

DNA: TGTGCCAGTAGTCCCAGGGACATAGGGAATTCACCCCTCCACTTT
CDR3: CASSPRDIGNSPLHF
J: TRBJ1-6
V: TRBV19
size: -
D: -

DNA: TGCGCCAGCAGCCAAGGACAGGGGGTACGGAAAGAGACCCAGTACTTC
CDR3: CASSQGQGVRKETQYF
J: TRBJ2-5
V: TRBV4-1
size: once
D: TRBD1

DNA: TGTGCCACCAGCAGAGATCCTAGGGACAGGGCTTCCGAGCAGTACTTC
CDR3: CATSRDPRDRASEQYF
J: TRBJ2-7
V: TRBV15
size: -
D: TRBD1

DNA: TGTGCCAGCAGTTATGCATCAGGGGGCTTTTCACCCCTCCACTTT
CDR3: CASSYASGGFSPLHF
J: TRBJ1-6
V: TRBV6-5
size: once
D: TRBD1

DNA: TGCGCCAGCAGCTTGAATGTAGGGAGTATCGCTGAAGCTTTCTTT
CDR3: CASSLNVGSIAEAFF
J: TRBJ1-1
V: TRBV5-1
size: -
D: -

DNA: TGTGCCAGCAGAGGACAATTACTCTCCTATAATTCACCCCTCCACTTT
CDR3: CASRGQLLSYNSPLHF
J: TRBJ1-6
V: TRBV2
size: -
D: -

DNA: TGCGCCAGCAGTGAGGAACTAGCGGGAGGGGGGGATGAGCAGTTCTTC
CDR3: CASSEELAGGGDEQFF
J: TRBJ2-1
V: TRBV10-1
size: -
D: TRBD2

DNA: TGTGCCAGCAGCTTATATTACTCTGGGGCCAACGTCCTGACTTTC
CDR3: CASSLYYSGANVLTF
J: TRBJ2-6
V: TRBV7-2
size: -
D: -

DNA: TGCGCCAGCAGCTTAACAGGGGATTTTGGAAACACCATATATTTT
CDR3: CASSLTGDFGNTIYF
J: TRBJ1-3
V: TRBV5-1
size: once
D: TRBD1

DNA: TGTGCCAGCAGCCAGGGACACCCCACAGATACGCAGTATTTT
CDR3: CASSQGHPTDTQYF
J: TRBJ2-3
V: TRBV11-1
size: -
D: -

DNA: TGTGCCAGCAGCTTGGACATTGGGAGAAACACCATATATTTT
CDR3: CASSLDIGRNTIYF
J: TRBJ1-3
V: TRBV7-2
size: -
D: -

DNA: TGTGCCAGCAGCTCCAGGGAGGGCGTGGACATTCAGTACTTC
CDR3: CASSSREGVDIQYF
J: TRBJ2-4
V: TRBV13
size: -
D: TRBD2

DNA: TGTGCCAGCAGTGGCCCTAGCGGGGGCGGCTACAATGAGCAGTTCTTC
CDR3: CASSGPSGGGYNEQFF
J: TRBJ2-1
V: TRBV2
size: -
D: TRBD2

DNA: TGTGCCAGCACCACGGGGGGGGCAGGAGGAAACACCATATATTTT
CDR3: CASTTGGAGGNTIYF
J: TRBJ1-3
V: TRBV6-5
size: -
D: -

DNA: TGTGCCAGCAGTCAGGGACAGGGTCGATATGGCTACACCTTC
CDR3: CASSQGQGRYGYTF
J: TRBJ1-2
V: TRBV5-6
size: few
D: TRBD1

DNA: TGTGCCAGCAGCTTAGGGGGGACTAGCGGAGATACGCAGTATTTT
CDR3: CASSLGGTSGDTQYF
J: TRBJ2-3
V: TRBV11-3
size: -
D: TRBD2

DNA: TGTGCCAGCAGTTACGATAGCGGTGACTACGAGCAGTACTTC
CDR3: CASSYDSGDYEQYF
J: TRBJ2-7
V: TRBV6-6
size: -
D: -

DNA: TGTGCCAGCTCACCCCCCGGGATGAACACTGAAGCTTTCTTT
CDR3: CASSPPGMNTEAFF
J: TRBJ1-1
V: TRBV18
size: -
D: -

DNA: TGTGCCAGCAGCGGGAGAGGCACCGGGGAGCTGTTTTTT
CDR3: CASSGRGTGELFF
J: TRBJ2-2
V: TRBV6-4
size: few
D: -

DNA: TGTGCCAGCAGCTCGGGACAGGGTGGCACAGATACGCAGTATTTT
CDR3: CASSSGQGGTDTQYF
J: TRBJ2-3
V: TRBV7-8
size: -
D: TRBD1

DNA: TGTGCCAGCAGCGTAGAACAGGTTAATTCACCCCTCCACTTT
CDR3: CASSVEQVNSPLHF
J: TRBJ1-6
V: TRBV9
size: -
D: -

DNA: TGTGCCAGCAGTCCTTCGACAGGGGTAATGATGCCACCCCTCCACTTT
CDR3: CASSPSTGVMMPPLHF
J: TRBJ1-6
V: TRBV28
size: -
D: TRBD1

DNA: TGTGCCAGCAGTTTAGTAAATGAGCAGTTCTTC
CDR3: CASSLVNEQFF
J: TRBJ2-1
V: TRBV28
size: -
D: -

DNA: TGTGCCAGCAGCCCGGGGCTAGCGTTTTCGAACACCGGGGAGCTGTTTTTT
CDR3: CASSPGLAFSNTGELFF
J: TRBJ2-2
V: TRBV5-6
size: -
D: -